Shown below are 9 T cell receptor beta chains from a single sample sequenced in a study of cytomegalovirus exposure and HLA in healthy donors. The table came from immunoSEQ multiplex PCR; TCRdb's copy has only in-frame clones and leaves some out. The sample contains 100,000 to 120,000 clones, approximately 89% of which appear only once. The sample taken for sequencing was PBMCs. The receptors here all came from a woman between 18 and 29 years old in good health and CMV-seronegative.

The chain uses TRBV5-6 and TRBJ1-1; 7 nucleotides line up with TRBD1. This CDR3 is 16 amino acids long. Germline assignment: CDR1 SGHDT and CDR2 YYEEEE. After removal of 4 bases from V and 0 bases from J, the junction contained 9 bases not matched to a gene. This chain's CDR3 is CASSPATGDMNTEAFF. The CDR3 DNA reads as TGTGCCAGCAGCCCAGCCACAGGGGATATGAACACTGAAGCTTTCTTT.

This clone was found once. The chain carries TRBV28 and TRBJ2-2, with 9 bases identical to TRBD1. The germline V gene has CDR1 MDHEN and CDR2 SYDVKM. This CDR3 is built from 13 residues. V shed 8 bases and J 5 bases; nucleotides not matched to a gene: 3. The CDR3, as DNA: TGTGCCAGCCAGACAGGGGGTACCGGGGAGCTGTTTTTT. The encoded protein is CASQTGGTGELFF. The whole variable domain, remainder taken from reference TRBV28 and TRBJ2-2, is DVKVTQSSRYLVKRTGEKVFLECVQDMDHENMFWYRQDPGLGLRLIYFSYDVKMKEKGDIPEGYSVSREKKERFSLILESASTNQTSMYLCASQTGGTGELFFGEGSRLTVL.

This chain joins TRBV28 and TRBJ1-3, with 7 bases fitting TRBD1. The germline CDR1 and CDR2 sequences are MDHEN and SYDVKM. V shed 5 bases and J 5 bases; nucleotides not matched to a gene: 6. The CDR3 has 14 residues. The CDR3 here is CASSQQGLRNTIYF. Here the CDR3 DNA reads TGTGCCAGCAGTCAACAGGGGTTGAGAAACACCATATATTTT.

The chain couples TRBV7-9 to TRBJ2-1; D is possibly TRBD2 (5 bases). Germline loops: CDR1 SEHNR, CDR2 FQNEAQ (reference sequence). The CDR3 length is 11 residues. The V end lost 8 bases, the J end lost 8 bases, and 10 bases lay between the germline ends. CDR3: CASQEGDEQFF. DNA of the CDR3: TGTGCCAGCCAAGAGGGCGATGAGCAGTTCTTC.

This clone has at least ten counts. The J gene is TRBJ1-5, the V gene TRBV6-5, with 9 bases lining up with TRBD1. With V trimmed by 5 bases and J by 6 bases, 2 bases remained unmatched. The CDR3 length is 13 residues. CDR1 and CDR2 (germline): MNHEY, SVGAGI. CDR3 loop: CASSADRGQPQHF. The CDR3 DNA sequence: TGTGCCAGCAGTGCGGACAGGGGTCAGCCCCAGCATTTT.

This sequence joins TRBV18 and TRBJ1-1, with 7 bases fitting TRBD1. CDR1 and CDR2 from the germline V gene are KGHSH and LQKENI. This CDR3 is built from 12 residues. J lost 9 bases, V lost 0 bases, and 1 base had no gene match. The CDR3 nucleotides are TGTGCCAGCTCACCACCGGGACAGAAAGCTTTCTTT. Translated, it gives CASSPPGQKAFF.

J is TRBJ2-1 and V is TRBV9; D may be TRBD1 (7 bases). Germline CDR1 is SGDLS and CDR2 is YYNGEE. CDR3 length equals 15 residues. Trimming stripped 5 bases from V and 4 bases from J, with 16 bases between. The CDR3 sequence: CASSGGTANYNEQFF. In nucleotides, the CDR3 is TGTGCCAGCAGTGGAGGGACAGCTAATTACAATGAGCAGTTCTTC. The variable domain in full, with the rest retrieved from reference TRBV9 and TRBJ2-1, is DSGVTQTPKHLITATGQRVTLRCSPRSGDLSVYWYQQSLDQGLQFLIQYYNGEERAKGNILERFSAQQFPDLHSELNLSSLELGDSALYFCASSGGTANYNEQFFGPGTRLTVL.

The gene calls are TRBV11-2 and TRBJ2-5; 7 bases map to TRBD1. Germline V lookup: CDR1 SGHAT, CDR2 FQNNGV. J was trimmed by 3 bases and V by 3 bases; bases with no gene match: 1. There are 13 residues in the CDR3. The CDR3 loop reads CASSFDREETQYF. The CDR3 DNA is TGTGCCAGCAGCTTCGACAGGGAAGAGACCCAGTACTTC.

This clone showed up just once. The genes are TRBV7-3 and TRBJ2-1; 9 bases match TRBD2. The germline V gene encodes CDR1 SGHTA and CDR2 FQGTGA. After removal of 4 bases from V and 4 bases from J, the junction contained 5 bases not matched to a gene. There are 15 residues in the CDR3. CDR3 region: CASSYSGSPYNEQFF. The CDR3 nucleotides are TGTGCCAGCAGCTATAGCGGGAGCCCGTACAATGAGCAGTTCTTC.